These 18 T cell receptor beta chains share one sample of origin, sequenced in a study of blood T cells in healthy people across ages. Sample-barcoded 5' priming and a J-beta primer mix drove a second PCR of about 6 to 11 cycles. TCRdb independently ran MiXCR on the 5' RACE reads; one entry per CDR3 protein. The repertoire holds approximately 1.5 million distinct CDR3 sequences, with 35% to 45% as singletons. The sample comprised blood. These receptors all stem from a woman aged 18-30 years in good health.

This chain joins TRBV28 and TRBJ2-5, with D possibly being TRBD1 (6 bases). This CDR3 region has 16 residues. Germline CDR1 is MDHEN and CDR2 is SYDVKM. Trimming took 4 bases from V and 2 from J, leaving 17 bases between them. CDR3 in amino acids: CASSSPRTVIQETQYF. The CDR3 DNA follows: TGTGCCAGCAGTTCACCCCGGACAGTCATTCAAGAGACCCAGTACTTC.

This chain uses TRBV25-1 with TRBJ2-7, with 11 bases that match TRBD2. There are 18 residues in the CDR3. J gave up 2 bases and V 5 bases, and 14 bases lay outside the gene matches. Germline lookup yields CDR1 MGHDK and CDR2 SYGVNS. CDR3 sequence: CASSPTAGTSGKTYEQYF. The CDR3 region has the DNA TGTGCCAGCAGTCCAACAGCCGGGACTAGCGGAAAAACCTACGAGCAGTACTTC.

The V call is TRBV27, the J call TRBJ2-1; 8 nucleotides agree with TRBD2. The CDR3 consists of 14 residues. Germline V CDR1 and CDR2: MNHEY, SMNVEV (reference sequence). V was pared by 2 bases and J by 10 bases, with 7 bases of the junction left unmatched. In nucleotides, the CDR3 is TGTGCCAGCAGTTTACGAGCGGGGGTCGGGGAGCAGTTCTTC. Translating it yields CASSLRAGVGEQFF.

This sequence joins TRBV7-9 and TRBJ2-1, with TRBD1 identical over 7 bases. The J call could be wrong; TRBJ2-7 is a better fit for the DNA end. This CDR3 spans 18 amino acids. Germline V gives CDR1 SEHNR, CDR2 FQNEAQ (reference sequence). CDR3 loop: CASSSARLTGVSYNEQYF. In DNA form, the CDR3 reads TGTGCCAGCAGCTCCGCGAGACTTACAGGGGTCTCCTACAATGAGCAGTACTTC.

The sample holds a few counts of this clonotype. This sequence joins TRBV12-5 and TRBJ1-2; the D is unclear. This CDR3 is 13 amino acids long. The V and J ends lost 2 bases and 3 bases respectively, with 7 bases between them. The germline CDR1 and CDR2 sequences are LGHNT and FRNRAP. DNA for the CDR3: TGTGCTAGTGGTTTGCAACTTTACTATGGCTACACCTTC. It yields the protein CASGLQLYYGYTF.

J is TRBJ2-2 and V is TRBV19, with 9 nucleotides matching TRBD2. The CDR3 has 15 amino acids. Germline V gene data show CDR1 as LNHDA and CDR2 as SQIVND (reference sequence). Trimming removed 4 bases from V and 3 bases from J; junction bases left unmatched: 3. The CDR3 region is CASSRTSADTGELFF. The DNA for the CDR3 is TGTGCCAGTAGTAGGACTAGCGCTGACACCGGGGAGCTGTTTTTT.

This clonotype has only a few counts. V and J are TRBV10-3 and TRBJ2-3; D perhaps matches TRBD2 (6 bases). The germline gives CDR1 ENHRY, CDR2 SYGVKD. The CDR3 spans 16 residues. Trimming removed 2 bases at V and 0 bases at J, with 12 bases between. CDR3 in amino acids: CAISERRAGSTDTQYF. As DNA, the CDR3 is TGTGCCATCAGTGAGCGGAGGGCAGGGAGCACAGATACGCAGTATTTT.

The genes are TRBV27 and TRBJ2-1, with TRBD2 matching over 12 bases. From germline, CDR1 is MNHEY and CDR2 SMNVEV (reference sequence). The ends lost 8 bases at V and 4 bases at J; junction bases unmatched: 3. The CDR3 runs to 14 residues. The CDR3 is CASGGLAGYNEQFF. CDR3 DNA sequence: TGTGCCAGCGGAGGACTAGCGGGATACAATGAGCAGTTCTTC.

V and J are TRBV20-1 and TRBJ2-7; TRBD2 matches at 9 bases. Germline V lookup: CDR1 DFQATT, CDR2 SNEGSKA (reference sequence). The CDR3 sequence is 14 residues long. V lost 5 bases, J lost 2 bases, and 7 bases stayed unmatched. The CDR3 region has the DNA TGCAGTGCTTCCGTAGCGGGAGCCCCCTACGAGCAGTACTTC. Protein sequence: CSASVAGAPYEQYF.

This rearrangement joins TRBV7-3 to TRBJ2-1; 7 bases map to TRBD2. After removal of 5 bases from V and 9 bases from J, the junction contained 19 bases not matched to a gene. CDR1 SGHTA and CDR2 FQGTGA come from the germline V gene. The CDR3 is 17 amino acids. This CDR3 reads CASSPISSGLKGGEQFF. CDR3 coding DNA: TGTGCCAGCAGCCCGATCTCTAGCGGACTTAAGGGTGGTGAGCAGTTCTTC. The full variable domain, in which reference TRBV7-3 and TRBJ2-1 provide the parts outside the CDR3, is GAGVSQTPSNKVTEKGKYVELRCDPISGHTALYWYRQSLGQGPEFLIYFQGTGAADDSGLPNDRFFAVRPEGSVSTLKIQRTERGDSAVYLCASSPISSGLKGGEQFFGPGTRLTVL.

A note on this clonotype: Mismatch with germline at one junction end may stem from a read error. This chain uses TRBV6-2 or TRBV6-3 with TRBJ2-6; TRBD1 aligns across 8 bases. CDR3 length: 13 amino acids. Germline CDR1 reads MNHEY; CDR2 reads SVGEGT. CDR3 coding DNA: TGTGTCAGCAGGACAGGGACAGGCAGGTTCCTGACTTTC. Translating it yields CVSRTGTGRFLTF.

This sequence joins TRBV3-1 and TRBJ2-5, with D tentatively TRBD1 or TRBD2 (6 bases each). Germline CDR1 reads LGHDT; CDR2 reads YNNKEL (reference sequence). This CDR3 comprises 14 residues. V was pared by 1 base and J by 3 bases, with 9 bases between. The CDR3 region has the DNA TGTGCCAGCAGCCAAGCGGGGGCAGAAGAGACCCAGTACTTC. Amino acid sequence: CASSQAGAEETQYF.

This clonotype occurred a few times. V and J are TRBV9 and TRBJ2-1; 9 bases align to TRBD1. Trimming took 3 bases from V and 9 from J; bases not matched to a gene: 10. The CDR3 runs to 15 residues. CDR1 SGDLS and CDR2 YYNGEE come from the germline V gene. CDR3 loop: CASSEGTGSPFEQFF. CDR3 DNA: TGTGCCAGCAGCGAGGGGACAGGGTCCCCATTTGAGCAGTTCTTC.

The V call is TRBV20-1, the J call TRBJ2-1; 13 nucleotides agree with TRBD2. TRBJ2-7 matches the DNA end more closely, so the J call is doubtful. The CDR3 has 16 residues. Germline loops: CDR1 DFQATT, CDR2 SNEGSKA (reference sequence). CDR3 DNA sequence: TGCAGTGCTAGAAGACTAGCGGGAGGCCCTACCAATGAGCAGTACTTC. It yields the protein CSARRLAGGPTNEQYF.

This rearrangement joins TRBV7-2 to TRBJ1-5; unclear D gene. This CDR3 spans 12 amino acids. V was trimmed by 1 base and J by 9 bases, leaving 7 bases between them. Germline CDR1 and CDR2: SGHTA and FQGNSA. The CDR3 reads CASSLGPWPQHF. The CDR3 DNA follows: TGTGCCAGCAGCTTAGGCCCTTGGCCCCAGCATTTT.

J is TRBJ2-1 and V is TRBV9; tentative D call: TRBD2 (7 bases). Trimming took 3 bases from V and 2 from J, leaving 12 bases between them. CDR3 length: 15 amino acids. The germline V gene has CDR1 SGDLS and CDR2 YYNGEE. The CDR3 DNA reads TGTGCCAGCAGCGCCCGGGGGGCTACCTACAATGAGCAGTTCTTC. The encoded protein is CASSARGATYNEQFF. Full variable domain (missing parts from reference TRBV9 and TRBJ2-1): DSGVTQTPKHLITATGQRVTLRCSPRSGDLSVYWYQQSLDQGLQFLIQYYNGEERAKGNILERFSAQQFPDLHSELNLSSLELGDSALYFCASSARGATYNEQFFGPGTRLTVL.

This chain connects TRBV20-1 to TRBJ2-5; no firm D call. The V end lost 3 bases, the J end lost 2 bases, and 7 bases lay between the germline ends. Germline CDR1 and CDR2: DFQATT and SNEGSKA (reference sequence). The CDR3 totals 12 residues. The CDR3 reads CSASVRQETQYF. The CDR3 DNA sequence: TGCAGTGCTAGTGTAAGACAAGAGACCCAGTACTTC.

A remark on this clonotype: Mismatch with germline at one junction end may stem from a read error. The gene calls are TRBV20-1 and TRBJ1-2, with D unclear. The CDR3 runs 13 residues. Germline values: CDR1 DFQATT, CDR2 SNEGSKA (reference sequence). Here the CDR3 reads CSASPNRDYSYTF. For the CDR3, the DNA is TGCAGTGCTAGCCCAAACCGAGACTATAGCTACACCTTC.